A single TCR beta chain is shown here with its context. The target antigen is unknown. The data stem from a study of T cells after yellow fever vaccination. The study's findings and limits: A large majority of primary-vaccination clones showed up again after the booster (approximately 96% CD4, 85% to 90% CD8).

With V trimmed by 2 bases and J by 10 bases, 7 bases remained unmatched. Germline CDR1 is DFQATT and CDR2 is SNEGSKA (reference sequence). The CDR3 is 14 residues long. It was through 5'RACE template switching that TCR cDNA was made, with a universal primer site and UMIs added. TCRdb used MiXCR to reprocess the 5' RACE reads, holding one entry per CDR3 protein. The sample has under 550,000 distinct CDR3 sequences; about a fifth are singletons. The TCR originated in a man between 18 and 35 years old who received the YFV17D yellow fever vaccine. The sample was PBMCs, taken less than 25 days after the first yellow fever vaccination. This chain links TRBV20-1 with TRBJ2-1; TRBD1 matches at 11 bases. The DNA for the CDR3 is TGCAGTGCTAGATCCGGACAGGGGGCACGGGAGCAGTTCTTC. Translation: CSARSGQGAREQFF.